One TCR beta chain is described in this entry. The sample is drawn from a study of blood T cell repertoires in COVID-19. Trimming cost V 2 bases and J 6 bases, with 14 bases left between them. The CDR3 is 14 residues long. Germline V gene lookup returns CDR1 MNHEY and CDR2 SVGAGI. Seattle patient enrollment occurred during active infection, with longitudinal follow-up thereafter. The assay was immunoSEQ multiplex PCR, and TCRdb's table has in-frame clones only and misses some. The sample holds about 420,000 clones, about 87% seen once. The sequenced material came from peripheral blood. V usage is TRBV6-5 and J usage is TRBJ2-7, with D perhaps TRBD1 (6 bases). The origin of this receptor is a man between 18 and 29 years old with COVID-19, enrolled during active disease. The CDR3 nucleotides read TGTGCCAGCAGTTACGGCAGGGGTGAGGCCGAGCAGTACTTC. This codes for CASSYGRGEAEQYF.